The present entry profiles one TCR beta chain with its context. This sample is drawn from a study of blood T cell repertoires in COVID-19. Study at large: Samples representing acute and convalescent COVID-19 were sourced from the United States, Italy and Spain. PBMCs, B-cell-depleted T cells, or T cells provided the cDNA or gDNA that made up the material.

V gave up 8 bases and J gave up 0 bases; unmatched junction bases: 8. The CDR3 extends over 16 amino acids. In germline, CDR1 is MDHEN, CDR2 SYDVKM. In the original processing: Counts of nucleated cells, estimated from reference gene primer amplification, were obtained. Using immunoSEQ multiplex PCR, the repertoire was profiled, and TCRdb retains in-frame clones only, with some absent. The D gene and trimming were derived from the DNA, and the V and J assignments and clone size from that table. There are about 210,000 clones in the sample; roughly 94% occur only once, and approximately 1.2% lies in the top ten.

Sequencing used peripheral blood. This clonotype originated in a man younger than 40 with acute or convalescent COVID-19. The chain combines TRBV28 with TRBJ2-4, with TRBD1 matching over 9 bases. CDR3: CASGGQGFRAKNIQYF. CDR3 DNA: TGTGCCAGCGGAGGACAGGGGTTCCGAGCCAAAAACATTCAGTACTTC. The full variable domain, rest sourced from reference TRBV28 and TRBJ2-4, is DVKVTQSSRYLVKRTGEKVFLECVQDMDHENMFWYRQDPGLGLRLIYFSYDVKMKEKGDIPEGYSVSREKKERFSLILESASTNQTSMYLCASGGQGFRAKNIQYFGAGTRLSVL.